The clone carrying this TCR beta chain occurred a few times. Its cognate antigen is unknown. The data belong to a study of cytomegalovirus exposure and HLA in healthy donors. Study-wide results and caveats: Certain sequence variants were highly shared and formed a cluster, and this cluster was likely a sequencing artifact. Investigators reported 150 to 200 TCR beta chains as tied to cytomegalovirus. Cytomegalovirus status, reportedly, was diagnosed with high specificity and sensitivity by the classifier. The CMV antigen specificity of a few CMV-associated chains was confirmed through in vitro analysis.

The CDR3 has 15 amino acids. Trimming took 6 bases from V and 4 from J; bases not matched to a gene: 8. Germline CDR1 MDHEN, CDR2 SYDVKM. With 60 Vbeta and 13 Jbeta primers, the PCR was carried out. TCRdb's table, derived via immunoSEQ multiplex PCR, lists solely in-frame clones and lacks some. The sample lists 150,000 or so clones, 82% occurring once. Sequencing input: PBMCs. This receptor was taken from a young man in good health and CMV-seropositive. The chain recombines TRBV28 with TRBJ1-2; the match to TRBD1 covers 10 bases. The CDR3 DNA reads as TGTGCCAGCAGCCGACCGGGACAGGGGATCTATGGCTACACCTTC. Amino acid sequence: CASSRPGQGIYGYTF.